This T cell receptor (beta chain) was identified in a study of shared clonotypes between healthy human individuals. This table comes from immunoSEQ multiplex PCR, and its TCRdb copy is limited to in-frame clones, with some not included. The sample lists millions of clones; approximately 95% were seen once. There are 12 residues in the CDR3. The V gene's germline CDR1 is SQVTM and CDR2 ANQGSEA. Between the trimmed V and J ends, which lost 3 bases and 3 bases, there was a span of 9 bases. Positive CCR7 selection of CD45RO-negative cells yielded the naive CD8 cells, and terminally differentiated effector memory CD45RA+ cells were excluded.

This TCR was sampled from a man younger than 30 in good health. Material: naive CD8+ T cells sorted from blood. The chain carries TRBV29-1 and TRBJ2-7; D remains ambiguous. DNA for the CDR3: TGCAGCGTTGAGGCAAGGGACTACGAGCAGTACTTC. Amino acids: CSVEARDYEQYF.